This TCR beta chain appears in the sequencing data of a study of OX40 agonist ivuxolimab in advanced cancers. As for the study in general: Ivuxolimab was administered intravenously to patients at 0.01 to 10 mg/kg every 2 weeks.

TCRdb's table, derived via immunoSEQ multiplex PCR, lists solely in-frame clones and lacks some. The table has roughly 80,000 clones, more than 75% seen once. The CDR3 runs 17 residues. Germline assignment: CDR1 SGHDT and CDR2 YYEEEE. V shed 3 bases, J shed 5 bases, and the junction held 11 bases outside the gene matches. The source of this sequence is an adult with an advanced solid tumor such as melanoma, head and neck, liver or kidney cancer. The V and J genes are TRBV5-6 and TRBJ2-3; TRBD2 agrees at 11 bases. The sample in question was CD4+ or CD8+ T cells sorted from blood, obtained in a trial of the OX40 agonist ivuxolimab. CDR3 protein: CASSSNLAGGRKDTQYF. The CDR3 DNA reads as TGTGCCAGCAGCTCCAACTTAGCGGGGGGGCGTAAAGATACGCAGTATTTT.